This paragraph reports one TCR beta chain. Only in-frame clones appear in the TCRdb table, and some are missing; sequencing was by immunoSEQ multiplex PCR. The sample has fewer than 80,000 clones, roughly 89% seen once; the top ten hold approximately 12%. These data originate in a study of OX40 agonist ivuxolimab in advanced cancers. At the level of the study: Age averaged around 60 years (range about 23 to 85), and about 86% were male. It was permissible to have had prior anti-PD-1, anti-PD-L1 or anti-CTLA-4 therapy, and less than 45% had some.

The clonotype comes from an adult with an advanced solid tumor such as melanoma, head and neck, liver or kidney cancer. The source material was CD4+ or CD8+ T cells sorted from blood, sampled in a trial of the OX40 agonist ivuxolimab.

This CDR3 is CASSLEPIVDVGGEAFF. DNA of the CDR3: TGTGCCAGCAGCTTGGAACCGATAGTCGATGTTGGGGGTGAAGCTTTCTTT. The rearrangement joins TRBV5-8 to TRBJ1-1; D is perhaps TRBD1 (5 bases). Germline CDR1 reads SGHTS; CDR2 reads YDEGEE. V dropped 0 bases and J dropped 7 bases, with 22 bases sitting between them. CDR3 length: 17 amino acids.